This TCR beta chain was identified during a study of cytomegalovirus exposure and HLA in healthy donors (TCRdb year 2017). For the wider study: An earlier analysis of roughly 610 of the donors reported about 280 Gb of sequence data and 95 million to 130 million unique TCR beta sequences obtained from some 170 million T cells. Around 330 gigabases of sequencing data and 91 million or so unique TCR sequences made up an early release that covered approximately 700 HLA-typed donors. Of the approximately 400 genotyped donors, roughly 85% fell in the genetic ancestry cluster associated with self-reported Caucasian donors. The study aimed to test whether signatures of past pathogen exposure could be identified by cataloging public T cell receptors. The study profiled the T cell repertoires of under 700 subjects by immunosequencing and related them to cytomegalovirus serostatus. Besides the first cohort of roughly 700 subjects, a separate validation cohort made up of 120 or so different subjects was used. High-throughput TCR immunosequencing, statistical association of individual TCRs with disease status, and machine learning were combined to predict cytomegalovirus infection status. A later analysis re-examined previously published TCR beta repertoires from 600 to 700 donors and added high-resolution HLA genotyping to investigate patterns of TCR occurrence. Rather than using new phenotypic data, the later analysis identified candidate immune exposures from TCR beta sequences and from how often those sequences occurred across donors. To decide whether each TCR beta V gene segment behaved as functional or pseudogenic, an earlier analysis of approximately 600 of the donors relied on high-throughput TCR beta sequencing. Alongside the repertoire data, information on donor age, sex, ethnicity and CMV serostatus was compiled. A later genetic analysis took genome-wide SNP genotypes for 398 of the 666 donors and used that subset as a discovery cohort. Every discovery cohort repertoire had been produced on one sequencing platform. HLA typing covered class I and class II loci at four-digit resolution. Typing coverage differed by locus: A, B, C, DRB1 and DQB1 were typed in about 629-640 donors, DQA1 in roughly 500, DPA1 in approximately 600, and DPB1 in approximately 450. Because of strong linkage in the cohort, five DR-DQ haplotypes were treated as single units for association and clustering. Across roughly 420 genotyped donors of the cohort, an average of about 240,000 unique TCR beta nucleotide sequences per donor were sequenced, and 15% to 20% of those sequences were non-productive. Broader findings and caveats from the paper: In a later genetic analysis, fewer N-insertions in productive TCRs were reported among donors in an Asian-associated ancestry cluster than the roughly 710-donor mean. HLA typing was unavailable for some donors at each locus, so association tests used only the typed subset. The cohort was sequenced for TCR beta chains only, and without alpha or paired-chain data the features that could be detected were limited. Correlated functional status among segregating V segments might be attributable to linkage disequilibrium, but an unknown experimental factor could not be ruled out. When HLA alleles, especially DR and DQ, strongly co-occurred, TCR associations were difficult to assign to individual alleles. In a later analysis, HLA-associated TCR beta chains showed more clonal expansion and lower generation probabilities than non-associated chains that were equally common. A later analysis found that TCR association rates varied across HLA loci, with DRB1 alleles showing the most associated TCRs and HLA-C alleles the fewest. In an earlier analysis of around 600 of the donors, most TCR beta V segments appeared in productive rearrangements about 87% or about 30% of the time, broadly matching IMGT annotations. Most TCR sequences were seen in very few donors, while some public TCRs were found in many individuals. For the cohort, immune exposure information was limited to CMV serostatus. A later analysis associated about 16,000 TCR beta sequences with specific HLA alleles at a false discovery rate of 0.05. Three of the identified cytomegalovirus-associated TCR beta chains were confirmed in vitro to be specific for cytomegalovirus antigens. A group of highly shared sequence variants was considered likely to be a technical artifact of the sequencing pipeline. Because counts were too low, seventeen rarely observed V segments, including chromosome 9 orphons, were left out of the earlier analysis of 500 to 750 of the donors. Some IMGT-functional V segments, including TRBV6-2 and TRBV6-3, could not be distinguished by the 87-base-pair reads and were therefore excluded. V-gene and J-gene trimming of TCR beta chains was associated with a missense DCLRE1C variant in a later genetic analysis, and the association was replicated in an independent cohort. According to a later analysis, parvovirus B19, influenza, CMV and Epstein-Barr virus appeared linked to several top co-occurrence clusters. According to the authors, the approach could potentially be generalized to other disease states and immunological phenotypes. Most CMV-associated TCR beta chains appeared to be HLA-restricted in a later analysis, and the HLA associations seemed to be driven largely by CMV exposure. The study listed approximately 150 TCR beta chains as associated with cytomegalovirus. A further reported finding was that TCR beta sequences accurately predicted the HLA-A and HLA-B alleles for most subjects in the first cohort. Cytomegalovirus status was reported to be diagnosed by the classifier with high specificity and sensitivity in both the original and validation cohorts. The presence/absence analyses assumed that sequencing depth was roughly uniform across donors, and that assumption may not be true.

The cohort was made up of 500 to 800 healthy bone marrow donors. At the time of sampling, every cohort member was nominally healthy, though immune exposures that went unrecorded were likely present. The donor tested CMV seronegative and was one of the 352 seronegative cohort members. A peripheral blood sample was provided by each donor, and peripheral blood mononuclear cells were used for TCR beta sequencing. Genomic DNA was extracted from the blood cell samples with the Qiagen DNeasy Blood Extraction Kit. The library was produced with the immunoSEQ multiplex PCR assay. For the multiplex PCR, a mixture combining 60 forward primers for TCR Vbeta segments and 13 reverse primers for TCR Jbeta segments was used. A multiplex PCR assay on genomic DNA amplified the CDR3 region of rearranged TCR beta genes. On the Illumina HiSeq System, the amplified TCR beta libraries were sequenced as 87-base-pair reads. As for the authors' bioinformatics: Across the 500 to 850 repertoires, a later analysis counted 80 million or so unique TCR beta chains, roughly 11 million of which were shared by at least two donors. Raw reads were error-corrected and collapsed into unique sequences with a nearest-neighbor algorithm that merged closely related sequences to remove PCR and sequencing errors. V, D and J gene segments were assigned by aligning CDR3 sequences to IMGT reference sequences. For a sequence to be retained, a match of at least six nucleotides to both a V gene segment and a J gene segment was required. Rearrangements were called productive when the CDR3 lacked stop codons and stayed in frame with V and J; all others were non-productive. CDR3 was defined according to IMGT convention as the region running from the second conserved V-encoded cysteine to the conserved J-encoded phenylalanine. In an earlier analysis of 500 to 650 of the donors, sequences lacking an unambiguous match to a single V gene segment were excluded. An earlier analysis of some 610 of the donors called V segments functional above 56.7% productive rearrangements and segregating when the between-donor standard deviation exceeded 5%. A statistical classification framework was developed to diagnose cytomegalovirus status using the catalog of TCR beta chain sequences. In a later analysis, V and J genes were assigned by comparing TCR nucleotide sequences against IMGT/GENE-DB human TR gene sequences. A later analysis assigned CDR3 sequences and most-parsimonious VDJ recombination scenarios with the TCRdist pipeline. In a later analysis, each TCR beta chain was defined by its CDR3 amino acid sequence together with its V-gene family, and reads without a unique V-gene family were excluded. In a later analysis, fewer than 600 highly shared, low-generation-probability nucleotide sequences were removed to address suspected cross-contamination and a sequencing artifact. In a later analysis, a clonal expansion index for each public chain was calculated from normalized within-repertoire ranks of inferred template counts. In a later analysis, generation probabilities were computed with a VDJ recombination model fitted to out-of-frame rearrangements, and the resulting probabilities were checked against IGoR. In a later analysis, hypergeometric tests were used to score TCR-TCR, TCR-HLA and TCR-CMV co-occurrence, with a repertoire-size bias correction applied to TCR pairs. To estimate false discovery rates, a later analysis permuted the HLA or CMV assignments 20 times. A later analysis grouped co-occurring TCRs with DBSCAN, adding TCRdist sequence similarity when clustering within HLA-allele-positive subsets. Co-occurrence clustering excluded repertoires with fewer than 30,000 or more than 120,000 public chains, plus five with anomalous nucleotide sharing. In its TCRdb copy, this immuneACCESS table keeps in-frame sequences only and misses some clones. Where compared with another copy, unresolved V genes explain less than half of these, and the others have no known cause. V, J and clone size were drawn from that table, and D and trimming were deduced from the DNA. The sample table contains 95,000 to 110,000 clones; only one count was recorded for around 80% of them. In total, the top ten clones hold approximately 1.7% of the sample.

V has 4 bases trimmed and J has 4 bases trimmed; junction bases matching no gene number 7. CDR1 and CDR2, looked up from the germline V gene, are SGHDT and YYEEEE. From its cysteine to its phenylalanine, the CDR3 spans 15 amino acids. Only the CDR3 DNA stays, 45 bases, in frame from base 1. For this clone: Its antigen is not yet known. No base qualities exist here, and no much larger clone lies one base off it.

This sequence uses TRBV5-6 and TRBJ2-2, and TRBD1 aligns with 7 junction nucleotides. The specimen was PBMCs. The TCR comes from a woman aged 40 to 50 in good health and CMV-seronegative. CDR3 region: CASSTDREGTGELFF. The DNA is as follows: TGTGCCAGCAGCACTGACAGGGAAGGCACCGGGGAGCTGTTTTTT.